One sample yielded the 25 T cell receptor beta chains listed below, sequenced in a study of blood T cells in healthy people across ages. With a J-beta primer mix and a sample-barcoded 5' primer, a second PCR ran roughly 7 to 11 cycles. TCRdb re-called the 5' RACE reads with MiXCR, one entry per CDR3 protein. The sample holds approximately 800,000 distinct CDR3 sequences, roughly three fifths seen once. Material: blood. The receptors originated from a middle-aged man in good health.

This clonotype was observed once. The genes are TRBV7-8 and TRBJ2-5, with D perhaps matching TRBD2 (5 bases). Trimming removed 1 base from V and 4 bases from J, with 16 bases in between. Germline CDR1 and CDR2: SGHVS and FQNEAQ. CDR3 length: 16 residues. CDR3 sequence: CASSLVGGPVRETQYF. The DNA of the CDR3 is TGTGCCAGCAGCTTAGTGGGCGGGCCCGTGCGAGAGACCCAGTACTTC. The full variable domain, its missing parts supplied by reference TRBV7-8 and TRBJ2-5, is GAGVSQSPRYKVAKRGQDVALRCDPISGHVSLFWYQQALGQGPEFLTYFQNEAQLDKSGLPSDRFFAERPEGSVSTLKIQRTQQEDSAVYLCASSLVGGPVRETQYFGPGTRLLVL.

This clonotype was detected only a few times. This rearrangement joins TRBV20-1 to TRBJ2-2; the D gene is possibly TRBD1 (6 bases). V was pared by 7 bases and J by 3 bases, with 21 bases between. CDR1 DFQATT and CDR2 SNEGSKA come from the germline V gene (reference sequence). The CDR3 is 16 residues long. The CDR3, as DNA: TGCAGTGTCAGTACCGGGACACATTTTGACACCGGGGAGCTGTTTTTT. It translates to CSVSTGTHFDTGELFF.

This rearrangement joins TRBV28 to TRBJ2-1; D is possibly TRBD2 (6 bases). CDR3 length: 15 residues. The V end was cut by 6 bases, the J end by 7 bases, with 19 bases between. Germline values: CDR1 MDHEN, CDR2 SYDVKM. The DNA of the CDR3 is TGTGCCAGCAGCTCCAGCGGGCCCAGGTGGAATGAGCAGTTCTTC. Its translation is CASSSSGPRWNEQFF.

This clonotype was detected only once. The chain couples TRBV13 to TRBJ1-6; D unclear. This CDR3 has 15 amino acids. V was clipped by 6 bases and J by 5 bases, with 14 bases between them. The germline gives CDR1 PRHDT, CDR2 FYEKMQ (reference sequence). The CDR3 protein is CASSLPGVDNSPLHF. The CDR3 DNA reads as TGTGCCAGCAGTCTCCCCGGGGTTGATAATTCACCCCTCCACTTT.

Only one count was recorded for this clonotype. The rearrangement joins TRBV5-1 to TRBJ2-5; 9 bases are shared with TRBD2. The assigned J gene may be wrong: the sequence end matches TRBJ2-7 better. This CDR3 contains 14 residues. CDR1 is SGHRS and CDR2 is YFSETQ in the germline V gene. CDR3 DNA: TGCGCCAGCAGCGCCTTAGCGGGGGTATACGAGCAGTACTTC. Translation: CASSALAGVYEQYF.

V is TRBV9 and J is TRBJ1-5; possible D gene TRBD1, 5 bases. Trimming removed 0 bases at V and 1 base at J, with 8 bases between. The CDR3 is made up of 15 amino acids. The germline V gene encodes CDR1 SGDLS and CDR2 YYNGEE. CDR3 bases: TGTGCCAGCAGCGTAGAAGGGGTGAGCAATCAGCCCCAGCATTTT. This translates into CASSVEGVSNQPQHF. Using reference TRBV9 and TRBJ1-5 for the parts outside the CDR3, the full variable domain is DSGVTQTPKHLITATGQRVTLRCSPRSGDLSVYWYQQSLDQGLQFLIQYYNGEERAKGNILERFSAQQFPDLHSELNLSSLELGDSALYFCASSVEGVSNQPQHFGDGTRLSIL.

This clonotype was detected only once. The V gene is TRBV6-1, the J gene TRBJ1-2; D possibly corresponds to TRBD1 (6 bases). The CDR3 consists of 17 residues. Germline V lookup: CDR1 MNHNS, CDR2 SASEGT. The V and J ends lost 6 bases and 8 bases respectively, with 28 bases between them. The CDR3 DNA reads TGTGCCAGCAGCCTCGGGGTAACCGGACAGTACACGTCGGGCTACACCTTC. Translated, it gives CASSLGVTGQYTSGYTF.

This chain connects TRBV20-1 to TRBJ2-1; 16 bases are a match to TRBD2. The CDR3 consists of 15 residues. Per germline, CDR1 DFQATT and CDR2 SNEGSKA (reference sequence). The V segment lost 6 bases and the J segment 8 bases; nucleotides outside the gene matches: 7. The CDR3 bases are TGCAGTGCGCCCGAGGGACTAGCGGGAGGGTATGAGCAGTTCTTC. Encoded protein: CSAPEGLAGGYEQFF.

The chain carries TRBV20-1 and TRBJ2-5; TRBD2 is a possible D gene (6 bases). The ends were cut back, 1 base at V and 11 bases at J, with 14 bases in the middle. There are 12 residues in the CDR3. Germline loops: CDR1 DFQATT, CDR2 SNEGSKA (reference sequence). Here the CDR3 DNA reads TGCAGTGCTAGAGCATACGGGACTCAACAGTACTTC. It yields the protein CSARAYGTQQYF.

This rearrangement joins TRBV9 to TRBJ2-3, with TRBD1 matching over 10 bases. This CDR3 comprises 14 residues. The V and J ends lost 3 bases and 7 bases, in that order; junction bases with no gene match: 5. Germline loops: CDR1 SGDLS, CDR2 YYNGEE. This CDR3 is CASSAGTGVHTQYF. The CDR3 nucleotides are TGTGCCAGCAGCGCCGGGACAGGGGTTCATACGCAGTATTTT.

A word on this clonotype: The junction departs from the called germline gene at one end, perhaps through a read error. The chain employs TRBV20-1 and TRBJ1-2; D perhaps matches TRBD1 (6 bases). The germline V gene has CDR1 DFQATT and CDR2 SNEGSKA (reference sequence). The CDR3 sequence is 15 residues long. The CDR3 DNA follows: TGCAGTGTTAGAGACTCCCGTAGGGGGGAGTATGGCTACACCTTC. It encodes CSVRDSRRGEYGYTF.

V usage is TRBV12-3 or TRBV12-4 and J usage is TRBJ1-1, with D possibly being TRBD1 (5 bases). V was trimmed by 6 bases and J by 5 bases, leaving 16 bases between them. The CDR3 runs to 14 residues. The CDR3 DNA is TGTGCCAGCAGGATAGACAGTGGGGGGACTGAAGCTTTCTTT. Its protein product is CASRIDSGGTEAFF.

The rearrangement joins TRBV20-1 to TRBJ2-3, with D unresolved. Germline loops: CDR1 DFQATT, CDR2 SNEGSKA (reference sequence). This CDR3 has 14 residues. The V end was cut by 0 bases, the J end by 1 base, with 8 bases between. The CDR3 region is CSARDLRRTDTQYF. For the CDR3, the DNA is TGCAGTGCTAGAGATCTGAGACGCACAGATACGCAGTATTTT.

The J gene is TRBJ1-5, the V gene TRBV20-1; D unclear. Trimming pared 3 bases from V and 0 bases from J, leaving 9 bases between. This CDR3 has 14 residues. Germline lookup yields CDR1 DFQATT and CDR2 SNEGSKA (reference sequence). The CDR3 region has the DNA TGCAGTGCTAGTAGGTGGTCTAGCAATCAGCCCCAGCATTTT. Protein product: CSASRWSSNQPQHF.

In this sample, this clonotype turned up a few times. This chain links TRBV5-5 with TRBJ2-1, with D possibly matching TRBD1 (7 bases). The CDR3 runs to 16 residues. V dropped 3 bases and J dropped 0 bases, with 13 bases sitting between them. Looked up from germline, CDR1 is SGHKS and CDR2 is YYEKEE (reference sequence). The CDR3 sequence is CASSSRGDSSYNEQFF. Written as DNA, the CDR3 is TGTGCCAGCAGCTCAAGGGGGGACAGCTCCTACAATGAGCAGTTCTTC.

Concerning this clonotype itself: Given a much more abundant clone one base away, this may be a read error. The rearrangement uses TRBV29-1 and TRBJ2-1; D ambiguous. V was cut by 4 bases and J by 0 bases, with 10 bases left in between. Germline V CDR1 and CDR2: SQVTM, ANQGSEA. CDR3 size: 14 residues. The CDR3 loop reads CSVGLGPSYNEQFF. CDR3 sequence (DNA): TGCAGCGTTGGGCTGGGTCCCTCCTACAATGAGCAGTTCTTC.

The chain uses TRBV6-1 and TRBJ2-7; D gene uncertain. Trimming stripped 2 bases from V and 2 bases from J, with 7 bases between. This CDR3 comprises 13 residues. Per the germline V gene, CDR1 is MNHNS and CDR2 is SASEGT. The DNA of the CDR3 is TGTGCCAGCAGTGAATATAAACCCTACGAGCAGTACTTC. It codes for CASSEYKPYEQYF.

Here the CDR3 reads CASSLILRAGGETQYF. In nucleotides, the CDR3 is TGTGCCAGCAGCTTAATTTTGAGGGCAGGGGGGGAGACCCAGTACTTC. The chain links TRBV7-3 to TRBJ2-5; D perhaps matches TRBD1 (7 bases). With 1 base removed from V and 5 bases from J, the gap between germline ends came to 17 bases. Germline V lookup: CDR1 SGHTA, CDR2 FQGTGA. The CDR3 spans 16 residues.

This chain connects TRBV9 to TRBJ2-2; no definite D call. Trimming took off 2 bases at V and 4 bases at J, with 12 bases between the two ends. This CDR3 region has 15 residues. Germline assignment: CDR1 SGDLS and CDR2 YYNGEE. The CDR3 here is CASSVRDTPTGELFF. In nucleotides, the CDR3 is TGTGCCAGCAGCGTCCGTGACACCCCCACCGGGGAGCTGTTTTTT.

This clonotype was seen only a few times. The rearrangement links TRBV3-1 to TRBJ1-2; D ambiguous. CDR3 length: 16 amino acids. Trimming shortened V by 0 bases and J by 0 bases, and 11 bases separated the two germline ends. Germline V CDR1 and CDR2: LGHDT, YNNKEL (reference sequence). CDR3 bases: TGTGCCAGCAGCCAAGACATAGCGGCTTCTAACTATGGCTACACCTTC. Translation gives CASSQDIAASNYGYTF.

This sequence joins TRBV20-1 and TRBJ2-7; possibly TRBD2 for D (5 bases). The CDR3 has 14 amino acids. Per the germline V gene, CDR1 is DFQATT and CDR2 is SNEGSKA (reference sequence). V lost 3 bases and J 0 bases, leaving 12 bases between the germline ends. CDR3 protein: CSASLSVSSYEQYF. The CDR3 nucleotides read TGCAGTGCTAGTCTTAGCGTTAGCTCCTACGAGCAGTACTTC.

Worth noting for this clonotype: One end of the junction fails to match germline, which may point to a read error. The chain links TRBV28 to TRBJ2-1, with 8 positions matching TRBD2. The germline V gene encodes CDR1 MDHEN and CDR2 SYDVKM. CDR3 length: 14 amino acids. The CDR3 DNA is TGCGCCAGCAGAGGTAGCGGGGAACACAATGAGCAGTTCTTC. Protein sequence: CASRGSGEHNEQFF.

V is TRBV5-6 and J is TRBJ1-6, with D maybe TRBD1 (5 bases). CDR1 is SGHDT and CDR2 is YYEEEE in the germline V gene. This CDR3 has 19 amino acids. V was shortened by 2 bases and J by 0 bases, with 18 bases between the two germline ends. The CDR3 coding sequence is TGTGCCAGCAGCTTTGGGGACGGGGGACCCTTCTCCTATAATTCACCCCTCCACTTT. It yields the protein CASSFGDGGPFSYNSPLHF.

J is TRBJ2-3 and V is TRBV20-1; D is uncertain. CDR3 length: 12 residues. Trimming stripped 3 bases from V and 9 bases from J, with 13 bases between. From germline, CDR1 is DFQATT and CDR2 SNEGSKA (reference sequence). The CDR3 reads CSARSPGPTQYF. The DNA of the CDR3 is TGCAGTGCTAGGAGCCCGGGTCCGACGCAGTATTTT.

The chain links TRBV20-1 to TRBJ2-5; D is ambiguous. Trimming took 4 bases from V and 2 from J, leaving 11 bases between them. This CDR3 is 13 amino acids long. Germline V gives CDR1 DFQATT, CDR2 SNEGSKA (reference sequence). The CDR3 region is CSAILVIQETQYF. CDR3 sequence (DNA): TGCAGTGCTATCTTAGTTATACAAGAGACCCAGTACTTC.